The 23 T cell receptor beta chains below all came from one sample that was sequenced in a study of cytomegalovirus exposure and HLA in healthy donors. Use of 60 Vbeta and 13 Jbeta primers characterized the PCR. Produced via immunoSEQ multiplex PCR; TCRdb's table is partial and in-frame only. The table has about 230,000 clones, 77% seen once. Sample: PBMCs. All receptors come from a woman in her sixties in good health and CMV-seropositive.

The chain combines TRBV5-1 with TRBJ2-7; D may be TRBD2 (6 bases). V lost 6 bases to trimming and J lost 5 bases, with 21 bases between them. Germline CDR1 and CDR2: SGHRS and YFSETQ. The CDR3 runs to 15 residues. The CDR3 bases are TGCGCCAGCACCCCGGGTGGGGGGAATGGAAACGAGCAGTACTTC. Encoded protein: CASTPGGGNGNEQYF.

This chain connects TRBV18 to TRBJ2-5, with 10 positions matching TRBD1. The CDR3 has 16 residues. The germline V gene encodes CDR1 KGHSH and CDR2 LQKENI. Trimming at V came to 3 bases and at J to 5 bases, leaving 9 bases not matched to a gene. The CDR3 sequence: CASSPRPMGQGETQYF. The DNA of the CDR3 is TGTGCCAGCTCACCCCGTCCGATGGGACAGGGGGAGACCCAGTACTTC.

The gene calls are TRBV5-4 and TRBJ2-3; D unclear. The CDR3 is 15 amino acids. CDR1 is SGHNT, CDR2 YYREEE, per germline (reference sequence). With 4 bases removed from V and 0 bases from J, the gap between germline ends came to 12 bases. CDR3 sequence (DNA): TGTGCCAGCAGCCAAACCTTTAGTAGCACAGATACGCAGTATTTT. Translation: CASSQTFSSTDTQYF. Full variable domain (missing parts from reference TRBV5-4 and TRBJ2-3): ETGVTQSPTHLIKTRGQQVTLRCSSQSGHNTVSWYQQALGQGPQFIFQYYREEENGRGNFPPRFSGLQFPNYSSELNVNALELDDSALYLCASSQTFSSTDTQYFGPGTRLTVL.

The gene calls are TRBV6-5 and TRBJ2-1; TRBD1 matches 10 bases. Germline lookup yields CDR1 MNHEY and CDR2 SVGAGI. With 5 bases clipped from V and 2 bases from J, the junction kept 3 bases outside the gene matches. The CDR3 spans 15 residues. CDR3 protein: CASSVTGGPYNEQFF. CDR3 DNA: TGTGCCAGCAGTGTGACAGGGGGCCCCTACAATGAGCAGTTCTTC.

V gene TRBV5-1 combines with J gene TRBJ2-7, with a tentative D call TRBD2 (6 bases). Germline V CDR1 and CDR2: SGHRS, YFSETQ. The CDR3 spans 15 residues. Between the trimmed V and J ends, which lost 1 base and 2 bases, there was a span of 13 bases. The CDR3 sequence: CASSLRGGVPYEQYF. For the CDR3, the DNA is TGCGCCAGCAGCTTGCGTGGAGGGGTCCCCTACGAGCAGTACTTC.

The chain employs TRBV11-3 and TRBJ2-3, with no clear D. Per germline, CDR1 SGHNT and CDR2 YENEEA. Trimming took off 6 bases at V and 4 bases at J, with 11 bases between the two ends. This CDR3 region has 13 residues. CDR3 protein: CASSYRLADTQYF. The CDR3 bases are TGTGCCAGCAGTTACCGACTGGCAGATACGCAGTATTTT.

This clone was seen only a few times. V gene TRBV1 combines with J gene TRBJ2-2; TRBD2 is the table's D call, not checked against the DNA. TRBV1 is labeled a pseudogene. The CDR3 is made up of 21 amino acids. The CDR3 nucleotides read TGCACCAGCAGCCAAGAAGCCGGTGAGCGGGGGGGCATAACGAACACCGGGGAGCTGTTTTTT. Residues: CTSSQEAGERGGITNTGELFF.

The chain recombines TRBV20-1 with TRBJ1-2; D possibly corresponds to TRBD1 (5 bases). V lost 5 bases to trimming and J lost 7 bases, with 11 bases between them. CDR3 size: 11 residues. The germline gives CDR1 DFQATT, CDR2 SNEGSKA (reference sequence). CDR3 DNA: TGCAGTGCTGGGGCGTCGCGTGGCTACACCTTC. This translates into CSAGASRGYTF.

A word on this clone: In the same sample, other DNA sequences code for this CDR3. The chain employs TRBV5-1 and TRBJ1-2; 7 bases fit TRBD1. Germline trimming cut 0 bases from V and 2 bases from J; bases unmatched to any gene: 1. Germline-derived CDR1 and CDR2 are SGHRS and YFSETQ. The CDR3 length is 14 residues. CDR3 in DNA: TGCGCCAGCAGCTTGGCGACAGGGAACTATGGCTACACCTTC. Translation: CASSLATGNYGYTF.

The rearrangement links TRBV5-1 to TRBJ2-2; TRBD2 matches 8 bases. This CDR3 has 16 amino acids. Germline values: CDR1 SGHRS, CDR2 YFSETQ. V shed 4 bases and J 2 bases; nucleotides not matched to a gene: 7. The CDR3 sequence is CASSPHGTRNTGELFF. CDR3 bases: TGCGCCAGCAGCCCCCACGGGACTAGAAACACCGGGGAGCTGTTTTTT.

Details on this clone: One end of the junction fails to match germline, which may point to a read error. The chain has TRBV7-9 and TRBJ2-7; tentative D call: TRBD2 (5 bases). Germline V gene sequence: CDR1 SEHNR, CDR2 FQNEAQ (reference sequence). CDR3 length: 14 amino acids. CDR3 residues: CSSSPARGSYEQYF. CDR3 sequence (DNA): TGTTCCAGCAGCCCCGCTCGGGGCTCCTACGAGCAGTACTTC. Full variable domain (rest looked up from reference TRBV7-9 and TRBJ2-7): DTGVSQNPRHKITKRGQNVTFRCDPISEHNRLYWYRQTLGQGPEFLTYFQNEAQLEKSRLLSDRFSAERPKGSFSTLEIQRTEQGDSAMYLCSSSPARGSYEQYFGPGTRLTVT.

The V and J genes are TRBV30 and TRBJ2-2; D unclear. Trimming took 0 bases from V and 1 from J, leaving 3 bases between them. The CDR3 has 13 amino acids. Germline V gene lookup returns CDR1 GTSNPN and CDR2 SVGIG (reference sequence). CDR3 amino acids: CAWSVQNTGELFF. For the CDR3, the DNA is TGTGCCTGGAGTGTACAGAACACCGGGGAGCTGTTTTTT.

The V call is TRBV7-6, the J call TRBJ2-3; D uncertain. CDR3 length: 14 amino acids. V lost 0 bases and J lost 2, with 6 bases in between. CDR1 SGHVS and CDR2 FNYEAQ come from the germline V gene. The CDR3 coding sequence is TGTGCCAGCAGCTTAGCGGAGTACACAGATACGCAGTATTTT. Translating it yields CASSLAEYTDTQYF.

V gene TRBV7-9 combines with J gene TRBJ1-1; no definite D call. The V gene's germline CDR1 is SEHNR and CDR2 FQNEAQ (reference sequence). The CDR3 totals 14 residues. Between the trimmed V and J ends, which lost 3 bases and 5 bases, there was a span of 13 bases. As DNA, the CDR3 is TGTGCCAGCAGCTTGTTCAGGAAGGAAACTGAAGCTTTCTTT. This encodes CASSLFRKETEAFF. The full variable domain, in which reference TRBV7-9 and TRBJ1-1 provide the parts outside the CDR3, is DTGVSQNPRHKITKRGQNVTFRCDPISEHNRLYWYRQTLGQGPEFLTYFQNEAQLEKSRLLSDRFSAERPKGSFSTLEIQRTEQGDSAMYLCASSLFRKETEAFFGQGTRLTVV.

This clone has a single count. CDR3: CASSLTGLNTEAFF. CDR3 DNA sequence: TGTGCCAGCAGCTTAACGGGGTTGAACACTGAAGCTTTCTTT. The chain has TRBV7-2 and TRBJ1-1; D is unresolved. Germline values: CDR1 SGHTA, CDR2 FQGNSA. The CDR3 sequence is 14 residues long. Between the trimmed V and J ends, which lost 2 bases and 0 bases, there was a span of 7 bases.

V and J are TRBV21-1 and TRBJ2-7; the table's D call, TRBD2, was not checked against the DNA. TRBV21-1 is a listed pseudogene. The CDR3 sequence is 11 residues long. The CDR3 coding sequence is TGTGCCAGCAGCCCTCTCTACGAGCAGTACTTC. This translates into CASSPLYEQYF.

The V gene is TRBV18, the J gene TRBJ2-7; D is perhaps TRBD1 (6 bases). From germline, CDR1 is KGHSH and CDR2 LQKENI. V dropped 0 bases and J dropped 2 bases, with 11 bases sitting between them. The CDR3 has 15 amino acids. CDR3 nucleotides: TGTGCCAGCTCACCACCGCCGGCAGGGGCCTACGAGCAGTACTTC. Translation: CASSPPPAGAYEQYF.

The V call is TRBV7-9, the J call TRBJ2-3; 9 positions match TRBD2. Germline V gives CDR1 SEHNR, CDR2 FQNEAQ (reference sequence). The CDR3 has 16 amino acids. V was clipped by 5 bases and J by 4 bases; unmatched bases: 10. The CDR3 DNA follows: TGTGCCAGCAGCCCCGGGACTAGCTCCGGGGCAGATACGCAGTATTTT. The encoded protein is CASSPGTSSGADTQYF.

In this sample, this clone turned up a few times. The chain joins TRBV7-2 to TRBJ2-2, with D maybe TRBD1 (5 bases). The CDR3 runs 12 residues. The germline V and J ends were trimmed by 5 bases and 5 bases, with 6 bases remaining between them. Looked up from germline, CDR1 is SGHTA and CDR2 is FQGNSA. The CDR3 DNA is TGTGCCAGCAGCCCAGGGACCGGGGAGCTGTTTTTT. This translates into CASSPGTGELFF.

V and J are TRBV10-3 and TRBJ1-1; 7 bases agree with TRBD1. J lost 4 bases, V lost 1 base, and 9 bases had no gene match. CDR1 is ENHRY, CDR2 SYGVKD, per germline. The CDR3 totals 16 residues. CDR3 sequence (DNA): TGTGCCATCAGTGAGTTACCCACAGGGGTCGGCACTGAAGCTTTCTTT. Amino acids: CAISELPTGVGTEAFF.

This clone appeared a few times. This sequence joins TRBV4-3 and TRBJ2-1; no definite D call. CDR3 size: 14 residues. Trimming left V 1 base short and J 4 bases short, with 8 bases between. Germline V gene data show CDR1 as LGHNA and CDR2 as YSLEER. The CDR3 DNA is TGCGCCAGCAGCCAAGTTGTCCGGTACAATGAGCAGTTCTTC. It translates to CASSQVVRYNEQFF.

The CDR3 DNA reads TGTGCCAGCAGCTTGCCTGGGGACAGGGGGCTCCACGAGCAGTACTTC. Residues: CASSLPGDRGLHEQYF. This chain connects TRBV5-4 to TRBJ2-7, with 12 bases lining up with TRBD1. With 1 base clipped from V and 5 bases from J, the junction kept 7 bases outside the gene matches. The CDR3 is 16 amino acids. Germline V lookup: CDR1 SGHNT, CDR2 YYREEE (reference sequence).

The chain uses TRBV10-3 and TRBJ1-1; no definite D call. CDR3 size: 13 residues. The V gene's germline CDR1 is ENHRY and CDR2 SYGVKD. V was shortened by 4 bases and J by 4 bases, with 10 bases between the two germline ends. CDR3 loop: CAISGGVLTEAFF. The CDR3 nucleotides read TGTGCCATCAGTGGCGGGGTCCTCACTGAAGCTTTCTTT.